This is a list of T cell receptor beta chains from one sample in a study of cytomegalovirus exposure and HLA in healthy donors. Only in-frame clones appear in the TCRdb table, and some are missing; sequencing was by immunoSEQ multiplex PCR. Its clone listing holds around 60,000 clones. Sequences were obtained from PBMCs. These receptors all come from a man aged 25-45 years in good health and CMV-seropositive. The CDR3 runs from the conserved cysteine through the conserved F or W. A D gene is named only where the DNA matches it firmly. Expanded clones are given a class, and other clones once, few, many or no size at all.

>NA|TRBJ2-2|TRBV30|TRBD1
CASYTGTGRPGELFF
TGTGCCTCCTACACCGGGACAGGGCGGCCCGGGGAGCTGTTTTTT
>NA|TRBJ2-3|TRBV5-5|TRBD2
CASSLALAGMSDTQYF
TGTGCCAGCAGCTTGGCCCTAGCGGGAATGAGTGATACGCAGTATTTT
>NA|TRBJ2-2|TRBV7-6|NA
CASSFTWRGNTGELFF
TGTGCCAGCAGTTTTACGTGGCGGGGAAACACCGGGGAGCTGTTTTTT
>NA|TRBJ2-1|TRBV2|NA
CASMQIFGSYNEQFF
TGTGCCAGCATGCAAATATTCGGCTCCTACAATGAGCAGTTCTTC
>medium-sized|TRBJ2-1|TRBV7-9|NA
CASSLQLQTGQFF
TGTGCCAGCAGCTTACAGTTGCAGACAGGGCAGTTCTTC
>NA|TRBJ2-5|TRBV19|TRBD2
CASSISSSGSGMETQYF
TGTGCCAGTAGTATATCTTCTAGCGGGAGTGGAATGGAGACCCAGTACTTC
>NA|TRBJ2-5|TRBV12-5|NA
CASGLTVQETQYF
TGTGCTAGTGGTTTGACAGTCCAAGAGACCCAGTACTTC
>NA|TRBJ2-3|TRBV6-5|NA
CASSRGTDTQYF
TGTGCCAGCAGCAGGGGAACAGATACGCAGTATTTT
>NA|TRBJ2-1|TRBV7-2|NA
CASSLARFYEQFF
TGTGCCAGCAGCTTAGCACGGTTCTATGAGCAGTTCTTC
>NA|TRBJ2-7|TRBV6-5|NA
CASSYALQGLDEQYF
TGTGCCAGCAGTTACGCTCTACAGGGTTTAGACGAGCAGTACTTC
>NA|TRBJ1-1|TRBV29-1|NA
CSVLEDPFVGEAFF
TGCAGCGTTTTGGAGGACCCTTTTGTAGGTGAAGCTTTCTTT
>NA|TRBJ2-2|TRBV15|TRBD1
CATSGWGYPGGSPGELFF
TGTGCCACCAGCGGGTGGGGGTATCCAGGGGGTTCACCCGGGGAGCTGTTTTTT
>NA|TRBJ2-7|TRBV5-1|NA
CASSFAGAFNEQYF
TGCGCCAGCAGCTTCGCAGGGGCGTTTAACGAGCAGTACTTC
>NA|TRBJ1-4|TRBV30|NA
CAWNRASTNEKLFF
TGCGCCTGGAACAGGGCATCAACTAATGAAAAACTGTTTTTT
>NA|TRBJ2-7|TRBV7-9|TRBD2
CASSDITSGSGLSYEQYF
TGTGCCAGCAGCGACATTACTAGCGGGAGCGGTTTGTCCTACGAGCAGTACTTC
>NA|TRBJ2-7|TRBV7-2|TRBD1
CASSFPGGNGYEQYF
TGTGCCAGCAGCTTCCCAGGGGGTAATGGGTACGAGCAGTACTTC
>NA|TRBJ1-4|TRBV19|NA
CASSRFAYNEKLFF
TGTGCCAGTAGTAGATTCGCGTATAATGAAAAACTGTTTTTT
>NA|TRBJ1-2|TRBV6-1|NA
CASGGLNYGYTF
TGTGCCAGCGGGGGCCTAAACTATGGCTACACCTTC
>NA|TRBJ2-3|TRBV7-9|NA
CASSLTGGSDTQYF
TGTGCCAGCAGCTTAACTGGGGGGAGTGATACGCAGTATTTT
>NA|TRBJ2-3|TRBV5-1|TRBD2
CASSLVASGRTDTQYF
TGCGCCAGCAGCTTGGTGGCTAGCGGGAGAACAGATACGCAGTATTTT
>NA|TRBJ1-1|TRBV30|NA
CAWSVIHGNTEAFF
TGTGCCTGGAGTGTAATCCACGGGAACACTGAAGCTTTCTTT
>NA|TRBJ1-5|TRBV6-6|TRBD1
CASRLGTGEVSQPQHF
TGTGCCAGCAGACTCGGGACAGGGGAAGTTAGTCAGCCCCAGCATTTT
>NA|TRBJ1-1|TRBV19|TRBD1
CASSSWTGDTEAFF
TGTGCCAGTAGTAGTTGGACAGGGGACACTGAAGCTTTCTTT
>NA|TRBJ2-5|TRBV4-2|NA
CASSQDTGGQETQYF
TGTGCCAGCAGCCAAGATACCGGAGGCCAAGAGACCCAGTACTTC
>NA|TRBJ2-7|TRBV18|TRBD2
CASSDRGGPSYEQYF
TGTGCCAGCTCCGACCGGGGGGGGCCTTCCTACGAGCAGTACTTC
>NA|TRBJ1-5|TRBV6-5|NA
CASSYSWGVNQPQHF
TGTGCCAGCAGTTACTCTTGGGGGGTCAATCAGCCCCAGCATTTT
>NA|TRBJ1-5|TRBV30|NA
CAWSEQDNQPQHF
TGTGCCTGGAGTGAACAGGACAATCAGCCCCAGCATTTT
>NA|TRBJ2-2|TRBV6-5|TRBD2
CASSSSGGAVGELFF
TGTGCCAGCAGTTCCTCGGGGGGGGCGGTCGGGGAGCTGTTTTTT
>NA|TRBJ2-1|TRBV2|NA
CASSEGTDVYNEQFF
TGTGCCAGCAGTGAAGGGACAGACGTCTACAATGAGCAGTTCTTC
>NA|TRBJ1-5|TRBV4-1|NA
CASSPIPGGNQHQHF
TGCGCCAGCAGCCCAATACCAGGAGGCAATCAGCACCAGCATTTT
>NA|TRBJ1-5|TRBV30|NA
CASGGSNQPQHF
TGTGCCTCGGGGGGTAGCAATCAGCCCCAGCATTTT
>NA|TRBJ1-5|TRBV6-6|NA
CASSLGGYSNQPQHF
TGTGCCAGCAGTTTAGGGGGTTATAGCAATCAGCCCCAGCATTTT
>NA|TRBJ1-1|TRBV13|TRBD1
CASSGRQGAHTEAFF
TGTGCCAGCAGCGGGAGGCAGGGGGCGCACACTGAAGCTTTCTTT
>NA|TRBJ2-2|TRBV6-5|NA
CASSPNFRGTGELFF
TGTGCCAGCAGTCCCAATTTCCGGGGGACCGGGGAGCTGTTTTTT
>NA|TRBJ1-2|TRBV18|NA
CASSRNTRDGYTF
TGTGCCAGCTCACGGAATACCCGGGATGGCTACACCTTC
>NA|TRBJ2-7|TRBV27|TRBD2
CASSPGTSGRAAVHEQYF
TGTGCCAGCAGTCCGGGGACTAGCGGGAGGGCCGCAGTTCACGAGCAGTACTTC
>NA|TRBJ2-6|TRBV9|NA
CASTINLQGHGANVLTF
TGTGCCAGCACCATTAACCTACAGGGACATGGGGCCAACGTCCTGACTTTC
>NA|TRBJ2-3|TRBV4-1|TRBD2
CASSHPTSGAPPGKQYF
TGCGCCAGCAGCCACCCCACTAGCGGGGCCCCACCGGGTAAGCAGTATTTT
>NA|TRBJ2-2|TRBV6-5|NA
CATHRVNTGELFF
TGTGCCACCCATCGGGTCAACACCGGGGAGCTGTTTTTT
>NA|TRBJ1-2|TRBV6-1|TRBD1
CASSEETGGGYGYTF
TGTGCCAGCAGTGAAGAGACAGGGGGTGGCTATGGCTACACCTTC
>NA|TRBJ2-2|TRBV30|NA
CAWSNQGPGELFF
TGTGCCTGGAGTAACCAGGGTCCCGGGGAGCTGTTTTTT
>NA|TRBJ2-7|TRBV30|NA
CAWSVGGNYEQYF
TGTGCCTGGAGTGTTGGCGGTAACTACGAGCAGTACTTC
>NA|TRBJ2-7|TRBV28|NA
CASSPPTGEQYF
TGTGCCAGCAGTCCCCCGACCGGGGAGCAGTACTTC
>NA|TRBJ2-2|TRBV14|TRBD1
CASSRQGGTGELFF
TGTGCCAGCAGCCGACAGGGGGGGACCGGGGAGCTGTTTTTT
>NA|TRBJ1-5|TRBV6-1|NA
CASSEQKGGFEPQHF
TGTGCCAGCAGTGAACAGAAGGGAGGGTTTGAGCCCCAGCATTTT
>NA|TRBJ2-1|TRBV5-1|NA
CASSLGALQQFF
TGCGCCAGCAGCTTGGGGGCCCTTCAGCAGTTCTTC
>NA|TRBJ1-4|TRBV9|NA
CASSSGMSTNEKLFF
TGTGCCAGCAGCTCGGGAATGAGCACTAATGAAAAACTGTTTTTT
>NA|TRBJ2-1|TRBV19|TRBD2
CASSIDGGSDYNEQFF
TGTGCCAGTAGTATAGACGGCGGGAGCGATTACAATGAGCAGTTCTTC